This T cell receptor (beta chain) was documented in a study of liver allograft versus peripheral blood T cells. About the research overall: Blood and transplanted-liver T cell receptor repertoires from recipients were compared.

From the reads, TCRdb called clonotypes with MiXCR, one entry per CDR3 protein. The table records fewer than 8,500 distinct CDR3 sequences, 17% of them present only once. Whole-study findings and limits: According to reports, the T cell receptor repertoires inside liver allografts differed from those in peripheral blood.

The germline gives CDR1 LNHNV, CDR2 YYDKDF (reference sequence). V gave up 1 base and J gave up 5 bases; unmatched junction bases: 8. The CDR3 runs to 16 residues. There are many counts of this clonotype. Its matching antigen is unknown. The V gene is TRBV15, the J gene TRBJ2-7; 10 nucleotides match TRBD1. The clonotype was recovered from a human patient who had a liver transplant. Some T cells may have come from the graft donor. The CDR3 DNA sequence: TGTGCCACCAGCAGAGGTAGGGGACAGGGGATACACGAGCAGTACTTC. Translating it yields CATSRGRGQGIHEQYF.